Listed below are T cell receptor beta chains from one sample, sequenced in a study of blood T cell dynamics during melanoma immunotherapy. Assay used: immunoSEQ multiplex PCR; TCRdb lists only in-frame clones, some missing. Of some 15,000 clones in the sample, roughly 92% were seen once. The sample here was blood, taken from a patient treated with checkpoint blockade. These receptors originate from a human donor with melanoma. Each CDR3 is given with its conserved first and last residue. D genes are given only for firm matches. A clone size is listed for some rows: how often the clone was seen (once, few, many), or a class if it is expanded.

CDR3 protein: CASSYDRLEKAFF
CDR3 DNA: TGTGCCAGCAGTTACGATAGACTAGAAAAAGCTTTCTTT
D gene: .
V gene: TRBV6-5
J gene: TRBJ1-1
clone size: .

CDR3 protein: CASSFRLDGDEQYF
CDR3 DNA: TGTGCCAGCAGTTTTCGCCTCGATGGGGACGAGCAGTACTTC
D gene: .
V gene: TRBV28
J gene: TRBJ2-7
clone size: .

CDR3 protein: CAWSGRGIEQYF
CDR3 DNA: TGTGCCTGGAGTGGCCGGGGGATCGAGCAGTACTTC
D gene: .
V gene: TRBV30
J gene: TRBJ2-7
clone size: .

CDR3 protein: CASSSLADPSWEQYF
CDR3 DNA: TGTGCCAGCAGCTCTTTAGCGGATCCGTCTTGGGAGCAGTACTTC
D gene: .
V gene: TRBV14
J gene: TRBJ2-7
clone size: .

CDR3 protein: CASSRGTGGTKNIQYF
CDR3 DNA: TGTGCCAGTAGTCGTGGGACAGGGGGAACCAAAAACATTCAGTACTTC
D gene: TRBD1
V gene: TRBV19
J gene: TRBJ2-4
clone size: .

CDR3 protein: CAWSGGDRQPQHF
CDR3 DNA: TGTGCCTGGAGTGGCGGGGATCGGCAGCCCCAGCATTTT
D gene: .
V gene: TRBV30
J gene: TRBJ1-5
clone size: .

CDR3 protein: CASSSGQNTEAFF
CDR3 DNA: TGTGCCAGCAGCTCCGGACAGAACACTGAAGCTTTCTTT
D gene: .
V gene: TRBV11-2
J gene: TRBJ1-1
clone size: .

CDR3 protein: CASSLGAGWDRGYEQYF
CDR3 DNA: TGTGCCAGCAGCTTAGGTGCTGGCTGGGACAGGGGCTACGAGCAGTACTTC
D gene: TRBD1
V gene: TRBV7-2
J gene: TRBJ2-7
clone size: .

CDR3 protein: CASRRTGISGYTF
CDR3 DNA: TGTGCCAGCAGACGGACAGGGATCAGTGGCTACACCTTC
D gene: TRBD1
V gene: TRBV27
J gene: TRBJ1-2
clone size: once

CDR3 protein: CASSYTPLGGEAEAFF
CDR3 DNA: TGTGCCAGCAGCTATACGCCCCTGGGGGGGGAGGCTGAAGCTTTCTTT
D gene: .
V gene: TRBV5-6
J gene: TRBJ1-1
clone size: .

CDR3 protein: CASSPVGTAATEAFF
CDR3 DNA: TGTGCCAGCTCACCAGTAGGGACAGCGGCCACTGAAGCTTTCTTT
D gene: TRBD1
V gene: TRBV18
J gene: TRBJ1-1
clone size: .

CDR3 protein: CASSQETVLTEAFF
CDR3 DNA: TGTGCCAGCAGCCAAGAAACAGTCCTCACTGAAGCTTTCTTT
D gene: .
V gene: TRBV4-2
J gene: TRBJ1-1
clone size: .

CDR3 protein: CASRNQGLDEAFF
CDR3 DNA: TGTGCCAGCAGAAATCAGGGATTGGATGAAGCTTTCTTT
D gene: .
V gene: TRBV2
J gene: TRBJ1-1
clone size: .

CDR3 protein: CASSPPGARGAYGYTF
CDR3 DNA: TGTGCCAGCTCACCGCCGGGAGCCAGGGGTGCCTATGGCTACACCTTC
D gene: .
V gene: TRBV18
J gene: TRBJ1-2
clone size: .

CDR3 protein: CASRIDDRGLGGYTF
CDR3 DNA: TGTGCCAGCCGGATAGATGACAGGGGGCTAGGGGGCTACACCTTC
D gene: TRBD1
V gene: TRBV25-1
J gene: TRBJ1-2
clone size: .

CDR3 protein: CASSEGILLHF
CDR3 DNA: TGTGCCAGCAGTGAGGGCATTCTCCTCCACTTT
D gene: .
V gene: TRBV2
J gene: TRBJ1-6
clone size: .

CDR3 protein: CASSPTGWDEQYF
CDR3 DNA: TGTGCCAGCAGCCCGACAGGGTGGGACGAGCAGTACTTC
D gene: TRBD1
V gene: TRBV28
J gene: TRBJ2-7
clone size: .

CDR3 protein: CASSLGVNTIYF
CDR3 DNA: TGTGCCAGCAGCTTGGGGGTAAACACCATATATTTT
D gene: .
V gene: TRBV5-6
J gene: TRBJ1-3
clone size: .

CDR3 protein: CASSKRGTTGNTIYF
CDR3 DNA: TGTGCCAGCAGTAAACGGGGGACGACTGGAAACACCATATATTTT
D gene: .
V gene: TRBV6-5
J gene: TRBJ1-3
clone size: once

CDR3 protein: CSVIPGLVPETQYF
CDR3 DNA: TGCAGCGTTATACCGGGACTAGTACCAGAGACCCAGTACTTC
D gene: TRBD2
V gene: TRBV29-1
J gene: TRBJ2-5
clone size: .

CDR3 protein: CARSLARVTSNQPQHF
CDR3 DNA: TGTGCCAGAAGCTTGGCAAGGGTCACAAGCAATCAGCCCCAGCATTTT
D gene: .
V gene: TRBV5-3
J gene: TRBJ1-5
clone size: .

CDR3 protein: CATSRELVGIQPQHF
CDR3 DNA: TGTGCCACCAGCAGAGAGTTGGTAGGAATTCAGCCCCAGCATTTT
D gene: .
V gene: TRBV15
J gene: TRBJ1-5
clone size: .

CDR3 protein: CASSLNWGAEETQYF
CDR3 DNA: TGCGCCAGCAGCTTGAATTGGGGGGCGGAAGAGACCCAGTACTTC
D gene: .
V gene: TRBV5-1
J gene: TRBJ2-5
clone size: .

CDR3 protein: CASSLEGWETQYF
CDR3 DNA: TGCGCCAGCAGCTTGGAGGGATGGGAGACCCAGTACTTC
D gene: .
V gene: TRBV5-1
J gene: TRBJ2-5
clone size: .

CDR3 protein: CASSLVGATNYGYTF
CDR3 DNA: TGTGCCAGCAGCTTAGTAGGGGCCACTAACTATGGCTACACCTTC
D gene: .
V gene: TRBV7-2
J gene: TRBJ1-2
clone size: .

CDR3 protein: CASSLTSLNEQYF
CDR3 DNA: TGTGCCAGCAGCTTAACCTCGCTTAACGAGCAGTACTTC
D gene: .
V gene: TRBV7-3
J gene: TRBJ2-7
clone size: .

CDR3 protein: CASSFGISGANVLTF
CDR3 DNA: TGTGCCAGCAGCTTCGGAATCTCCGGGGCCAACGTCCTGACTTTC
D gene: .
V gene: TRBV11-2
J gene: TRBJ2-6
clone size: once

CDR3 protein: CASRGQGGTDTQYF
CDR3 DNA: TGCGCCAGCAGGGGGCAGGGCGGTACAGATACGCAGTATTTT
D gene: .
V gene: TRBV10-2
J gene: TRBJ2-3
clone size: once

CDR3 protein: CASSTDGYGYTF
CDR3 DNA: TGTGCCAGCAGCACCGATGGCTATGGCTACACCTTC
D gene: .
V gene: TRBV5-4
J gene: TRBJ1-2
clone size: .

CDR3 protein: CASSPPLTGMNTEAFF
CDR3 DNA: TGTGCCAGCTCACCACCATTGACAGGCATGAACACTGAAGCTTTCTTT
D gene: .
V gene: TRBV18
J gene: TRBJ1-1
clone size: few